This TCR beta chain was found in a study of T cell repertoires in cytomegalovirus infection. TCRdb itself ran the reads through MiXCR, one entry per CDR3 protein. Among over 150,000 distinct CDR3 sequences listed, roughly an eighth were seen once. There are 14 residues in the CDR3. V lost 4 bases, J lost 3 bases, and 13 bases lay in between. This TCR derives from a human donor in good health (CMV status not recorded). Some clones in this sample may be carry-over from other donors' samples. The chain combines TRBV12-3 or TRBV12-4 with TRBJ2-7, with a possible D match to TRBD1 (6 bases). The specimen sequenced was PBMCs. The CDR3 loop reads CASSSTKGHYEQYF. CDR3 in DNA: TGTGCCAGCAGTTCGACAAAGGGACACTACGAGCAGTACTTC.